This TCR beta chain came from a study of immune characterization of retroperitoneal liposarcoma. TCRdb re-analysed the PCR reads in MiXCR, keeping a single row per CDR3 protein. In the table there are several thousand distinct CDR3 sequences, just under 30% of which are singletons. By share of the sample, this clonotype is medium-sized. The CDR3 totals 15 residues. Trimming stripped 4 bases from V and 0 bases from J, with 10 bases between. CDR1 and CDR2 (germline): MNHNS, SASEGT. Sequenced material: blood. This sequence joins TRBV6-1 and TRBJ2-1; perhaps TRBD2 as D (5 bases). This receptor was taken from a male donor with retroperitoneal liposarcoma. CDR3 in amino acids: CASSAAGLSYNEQFF. CDR3 nucleotide sequence: TGTGCCAGCAGTGCGGCGGGCCTCTCCTACAATGAGCAGTTCTTC.